A selection of T cell receptor beta chains follows, all from one sample in a study of shared clonotypes between healthy human individuals. The repertoire was sequenced with immunoSEQ multiplex PCR; TCRdb's copy has only in-frame clones and lacks some. This sample carries a few million clones, around 94% of them seen once, and the ten largest clones take around 0.14%. The sample was naive CD4+ T cells sorted from blood. Every receptor here comes from a man aged 18-30 years in good health. CDR3s include the opening cysteine and the closing phenylalanine or tryptophan. A D gene is named only where the DNA matches it firmly. For some rows the clone size is stated as once, few or many, or as a class when expanded; others skip it.

D gene: NA; clone size: NA; J gene: TRBJ1-5; V gene: TRBV2; CDR3 protein: CASSADPGQPQHF; CDR3 DNA: TGTGCCAGCAGTGCGGATCCGGGTCAGCCCCAGCATTTT
D gene: TRBD2; clone size: once; J gene: TRBJ2-2; V gene: TRBV19; CDR3 protein: CASSIGGSMITGELFF; CDR3 DNA: TGTGCCAGTAGTATCGGCGGGAGCATGATCACCGGGGAGCTGTTTTTT
D gene: NA; clone size: few; J gene: TRBJ2-3; V gene: TRBV7-2; CDR3 protein: CASSFRDTQYF; CDR3 DNA: TGTGCCAGCAGTTTTCGTGATACGCAGTATTTT
D gene: TRBD1; clone size: NA; J gene: TRBJ2-7; V gene: TRBV10-3; CDR3 protein: CAINVGQGPSYEQYF; CDR3 DNA: TGTGCCATCAACGTGGGACAGGGACCCTCCTACGAGCAGTACTTC
D gene: NA; clone size: NA; J gene: TRBJ1-3; V gene: TRBV30; CDR3 protein: CAWSVKHPGNTIYF; CDR3 DNA: TGTGCCTGGAGTGTCAAACACCCTGGAAACACCATATATTTT
D gene: TRBD2; clone size: once; J gene: TRBJ2-3; V gene: TRBV18; CDR3 protein: CASAGLAGEADTQYF; CDR3 DNA: TGTGCCAGCGCGGGACTAGCGGGAGAAGCAGATACGCAGTATTTT
D gene: NA; clone size: NA; J gene: TRBJ2-7; V gene: TRBV19; CDR3 protein: CASRMGGGTTAGEQYF; CDR3 DNA: TGTGCCAGTAGGATGGGAGGAGGGACAACGGCGGGGGAGCAGTACTTC
D gene: NA; clone size: NA; J gene: TRBJ2-7; V gene: TRBV2; CDR3 protein: CASSGQILSSYEQYF; CDR3 DNA: TGTGCCAGCAGTGGACAGATTCTTAGCTCCTACGAGCAGTACTTC
D gene: TRBD2; clone size: NA; J gene: TRBJ2-1; V gene: TRBV19; CDR3 protein: CASSHGLAGGINNEQFF; CDR3 DNA: TGTGCCAGTAGTCACGGACTAGCGGGAGGGATTAACAATGAGCAGTTCTTC
D gene: NA; clone size: NA; J gene: TRBJ1-1; V gene: TRBV11-2; CDR3 protein: CASSLTGWNTEAFF; CDR3 DNA: TGTGCCAGCAGCTTAACAGGGTGGAACACTGAAGCTTTCTTT
D gene: TRBD1; clone size: NA; J gene: TRBJ1-1; V gene: TRBV28; CDR3 protein: CASKTGDTEAFF; CDR3 DNA: TGTGCCAGCAAGACAGGGGACACTGAAGCTTTCTTT
D gene: TRBD1; clone size: NA; J gene: TRBJ2-7; V gene: TRBV27; CDR3 protein: CASSWGSGQGPREQYF; CDR3 DNA: TGTGCCAGCAGTTGGGGTTCGGGACAGGGACCCCGGGAGCAGTACTTC
D gene: NA; clone size: NA; J gene: TRBJ1-2; V gene: TRBV29-1; CDR3 protein: CSVEKVSGYTF; CDR3 DNA: TGCAGCGTTGAAAAAGTTTCGGGCTACACCTTC
D gene: TRBD2; clone size: NA; J gene: TRBJ2-7; V gene: TRBV13; CDR3 protein: CASSEGLPSSYEQYF; CDR3 DNA: TGTGCCAGCAGCGAGGGACTACCGAGCTCCTACGAGCAGTACTTC
D gene: TRBD1; clone size: NA; J gene: TRBJ2-3; V gene: TRBV11-2; CDR3 protein: CASSRRGQGASLDTQYF; CDR3 DNA: TGTGCCAGCAGCCGGCGTGGACAGGGGGCTTCTCTGGATACGCAGTATTTT
D gene: TRBD1; clone size: NA; J gene: TRBJ1-6; V gene: TRBV6-1; CDR3 protein: CASSEAKWGQYNSPLHF; CDR3 DNA: TGTGCCAGCAGTGAAGCAAAATGGGGACAGTATAATTCACCCCTCCACTTT